The 23 T cell receptor beta chains listed next were all sequenced from one sample in a study of blood T cell repertoires in COVID-19. The protocol was immunoSEQ multiplex PCR, while the TCRdb copy is restricted to in-frame clones and leaves out a portion. Of 300,000 to 400,000 clones listed, around 87% are singletons. The source material was peripheral blood. The receptors originated from a human donor in a cohort sampled during active COVID-19.

As regards this clone: Other nucleotide sequences in the sample specify the same CDR3. This chain joins TRBV9 and TRBJ2-3; 13 nucleotides line up with TRBD2. Germline V gives CDR1 SGDLS, CDR2 YYNGEE. After removal of 3 bases from V and 3 bases from J, the junction contained 4 bases not matched to a gene. This CDR3 has 16 amino acids. The DNA of the CDR3 is TGTGCCAGCAGCGCAAGACTAGCGGGGGGTACAGATACGCAGTATTTT. It is translated as CASSARLAGGTDTQYF.

The genes are TRBV27 and TRBJ2-7; a possible D gene is TRBD1 (5 bases). CDR1 and CDR2 (germline): MNHEY, SMNVEV (reference sequence). The CDR3 runs to 15 residues. Trimming stripped 0 bases from V and 1 base from J, with 10 bases between. CDR3 nucleotides: TGTGCCAGCAGTTTATCAGGGGTGGCATCCTACGAGCAGTACTTC. It codes for CASSLSGVASYEQYF.

V and J are TRBV6-5 and TRBJ1-6; possible D gene TRBD1, 6 bases. The CDR3 contains 14 residues. V was trimmed by 8 bases and J by 5 bases, leaving 13 bases between them. Looked up from germline, CDR1 is MNHEY and CDR2 is SVGAGI. The CDR3 DNA reads as TGTGCCAGCGTCGCGGGGGCGAATAATTCACCCCTCCACTTT. Translated, it gives CASVAGANNSPLHF.

The rearrangement uses TRBV2 and TRBJ2-1, with D possibly being TRBD1 (6 bases). The CDR3 sequence is 13 residues long. V was trimmed by 7 bases and J by 5 bases, leaving 12 bases between them. Looked up from germline, CDR1 is SNHLY and CDR2 is FYNNEI. The CDR3 loop reads CASNQDRDNEQFF. The CDR3 DNA sequence: TGTGCCAGCAATCAGGACAGAGACAATGAGCAGTTCTTC.

The chain combines TRBV5-1 with TRBJ2-7; possibly TRBD2 for D (5 bases). CDR1 and CDR2 from the germline V gene are SGHRS and YFSETQ. CDR3 size: 15 residues. Trimming removed 6 bases from V and 0 bases from J, with 16 bases in between. The CDR3 DNA sequence: TGCGCCAGCACCCTCGGTGGCACTAGCTCCTACGAGCAGTACTTC. Amino acid sequence: CASTLGGTSSYEQYF.

The chain recombines TRBV6-2 or TRBV6-3 with TRBJ2-5, with 7 nucleotides matching TRBD2. The CDR3 has 16 residues. Per the germline V gene, CDR1 is MNHEY and CDR2 is SVGEGT. Losses at the gene ends were 0 bases for V and 4 bases for J; bases not matched to a gene: 8. CDR3 sequence: CASSYSRLAPRETQYF. DNA of the CDR3: TGTGCCAGCAGTTACTCAAGACTAGCCCCTAGAGAGACCCAGTACTTC.

J is TRBJ2-5 and V is TRBV27, with 9 bases aligning to TRBD2. CDR1 MNHEY and CDR2 SMNVEV come from the germline V gene (reference sequence). V dropped 2 bases and J dropped 2; count of bases not matched to a gene: 6. This CDR3 has 16 residues. This chain's CDR3 is CASSLAGGGFQETQYF. CDR3 in DNA: TGTGCCAGCAGTTTAGCGGGAGGGGGTTTTCAAGAGACCCAGTACTTC.

This rearrangement joins TRBV19 to TRBJ1-1; no clear D gene. Germline assignment: CDR1 LNHDA and CDR2 SQIVND (reference sequence). This CDR3 comprises 15 residues. V was clipped by 2 bases and J by 6 bases, with 16 bases between them. CDR3 sequence reads: CASSILATNVPEAFF. CDR3 sequence (DNA): TGTGCCAGTAGTATACTGGCGACAAACGTCCCTGAAGCTTTCTTT.

The V gene is TRBV3-1 (or the pseudogene TRBV3-2), the J gene TRBJ2-1, with TRBD2 identical over 11 bases. Unmatched junction bases numbered 3, after V lost 0 bases and J lost 8 bases. In germline, CDR1 is LGHDT, CDR2 YNNKEL (reference sequence). The CDR3 runs 15 residues. The CDR3 loop is CASSQDSSGGYEQFF. CDR3 nucleotide sequence: TGTGCCAGCAGCCAAGATTCTAGCGGGGGGTATGAGCAGTTCTTC.

This rearrangement joins TRBV6-1 to TRBJ2-5; TRBD1 matches at 9 bases. The germline V gene encodes CDR1 MNHNS and CDR2 SASEGT. The CDR3 has 15 amino acids. With 2 bases clipped from V and 5 bases from J, the junction kept 6 bases outside the gene matches. The CDR3 nucleotides read TGTGCCAGCAGTGAATGGGACAGGGTGATTGAGACCCAGTACTTC. It encodes CASSEWDRVIETQYF.

The CDR3 DNA reads as TGTGCCAGCAGCTTAAGCGGGGAGTGGGATAACTATGGCTACACCTTC. Its translation: CASSLSGEWDNYGYTF. This sequence joins TRBV11-3 and TRBJ1-2; D unresolved. The CDR3 loop spans 16 amino acids. Germline V gives CDR1 SGHNT, CDR2 YENEEA. V lost 2 bases to trimming and J lost 1 base, with 14 bases between them.

To note about this clone: This same CDR3 is encoded by further DNA sequences in the sample. The J gene is TRBJ1-2, the V gene TRBV7-9; D is undetermined. Germline CDR1 reads SEHNR; CDR2 reads FQNEAQ (reference sequence). This CDR3 contains 14 residues. V lost 1 base and J lost 2, with 8 bases in between. The DNA of the CDR3 is TGTGCCAGCAGCTTAGTAGGCGGGAACTATGGCTACACCTTC. Protein product: CASSLVGGNYGYTF.

The chain employs TRBV24-1 and TRBJ2-5; D is undetermined. The CDR3 sequence is 12 residues long. V gave up 5 bases and J gave up 1 base, with 4 bases separating them. CDR1 is KGHDR, CDR2 SFDVKD, per germline. The CDR3 is CATSGSQETQYF. CDR3 DNA: TGTGCCACCAGTGGTAGCCAAGAGACCCAGTACTTC.

V and J are TRBV3-1 (or the pseudogene TRBV3-2) and TRBJ2-2; 9 bases are a match to TRBD1. The CDR3 totals 15 residues. J lost 6 bases, V lost 1 base, and 3 bases had no gene match. Germline V gives CDR1 LGHDT, CDR2 YNNKEL (reference sequence). In nucleotides, the CDR3 is TGTGCCAGCAGCCAAGTCCGGACAGGGGCCGGGGAGCTGTTTTTT. The encoded protein is CASSQVRTGAGELFF.

V is TRBV28 and J is TRBJ1-1; D possibly corresponds to TRBD1 (6 bases). Germline loops: CDR1 MDHEN, CDR2 SYDVKM. The CDR3 spans 18 residues. The V gene lost 3 bases and the J gene lost 1 base, with 21 bases spanning the gap. The CDR3, as DNA: TGTGCCAGCAGTTTGGTTTCGGATGGGGGCAGGCGGAACACTGAAGCTTTCTTT. Amino acid sequence: CASSLVSDGGRRNTEAFF.

The chain uses TRBV27 and TRBJ2-3, with 8 bases fitting TRBD1. The CDR3 spans 15 residues. The germline V gene encodes CDR1 MNHEY and CDR2 SMNVEV (reference sequence). J gave up 2 bases and V 4 bases, and 5 bases lay outside the gene matches. The CDR3 nucleotides are TGTGCCAGCAGTTCTAAGGGACAGGTCACAGATACGCAGTATTTT. Translated: CASSSKGQVTDTQYF.

V and J are TRBV2 and TRBJ2-1; D unclear. The CDR3 totals 16 residues. V was cut by 3 bases and J by 5 bases, with 17 bases left in between. Germline CDR1 SNHLY, CDR2 FYNNEI. The CDR3 loop reads CASSDSRGRRNNEQFF. Written as DNA, the CDR3 is TGTGCCAGCAGTGACTCGAGAGGCCGAAGAAACAATGAGCAGTTCTTC. Full variable domain (rest looked up from reference TRBV2 and TRBJ2-1): EPEVTQTPSHQVTQMGQEVILRCVPISNHLYFYWYRQILGQKVEFLVSFYNNEISEKSEIFDDQFSVERPDGSNFTLKIRSTKLEDSAMYFCASSDSRGRRNNEQFFGPGTRLTVL.

V is TRBV19 and J is TRBJ2-2; D is undetermined. Trimming stripped 6 bases from V and 3 bases from J, with 8 bases between. Germline V lookup: CDR1 LNHDA, CDR2 SQIVND (reference sequence). This CDR3 is 13 amino acids long. As DNA, the CDR3 is TGTGCCAGTAGACGCACAGACACCGGGGAGCTGTTTTTT. Translating it yields CASRRTDTGELFF. Full variable domain (missing parts from reference TRBV19 and TRBJ2-2): DGGITQSPKYLFRKEGQNVTLSCEQNLNHDAMYWYRQDPGQGLRLIYYSQIVNDFQKGDIAEGYSVSREKKESFPLTVTSAQKNPTAFYLCASRRTDTGELFFGEGSRLTVL.

The chain is built from TRBV5-1 and TRBJ2-1; D perhaps matches TRBD2 (6 bases). Trimming left V 4 bases short and J 0 bases short, with 8 bases between. Germline lookup yields CDR1 SGHRS and CDR2 YFSETQ. This CDR3 contains 14 residues. CDR3 residues: CASSRGLSYNEQFF. The CDR3 nucleotides read TGCGCCAGCAGCAGGGGACTCTCCTACAATGAGCAGTTCTTC.

CDR3: CASSLDDRGKSYGYTF. CDR3 DNA: TGTGCCAGCAGCTTAGATGACAGGGGCAAGTCCTATGGCTACACCTTC. The rearrangement uses TRBV7-9 and TRBJ1-2, with TRBD1 matching 8 bases. The germline V gene has CDR1 SEHNR and CDR2 FQNEAQ (reference sequence). Trimming removed 1 base from V and 4 bases from J; junction bases left unmatched: 8. The CDR3 loop spans 16 amino acids.

V gene TRBV11-2 combines with J gene TRBJ2-1; tentatively, D is TRBD2 (6 bases). Germline loops: CDR1 SGHAT, CDR2 FQNNGV. V shed 7 bases and J shed 9 bases, with 22 bases lying between them. This CDR3 comprises 15 residues. In nucleotides, the CDR3 is TGTGCCAGCACCTCCGTGGGGGGACCCATCGGTGAGCAGTTCTTC. Amino acid sequence: CASTSVGGPIGEQFF.

The chain has TRBV25-1 and TRBJ1-6; the D gene is possibly TRBD1 (5 bases). This CDR3 region has 15 residues. The ends were cut back, 0 bases at V and 7 bases at J, with 10 bases in the middle. CDR1 and CDR2 (germline): MGHDK, SYGVNS. In nucleotides, the CDR3 is TGTGCCAGCAGTGAATATAGGGGAAGAAATTCACCCCTCCACTTT. It yields the protein CASSEYRGRNSPLHF.

This chain joins TRBV14 and TRBJ1-1; D might be TRBD1 (6 bases). The germline gives CDR1 SGHDN, CDR2 FVKESK. The CDR3 consists of 15 residues. Trimming shortened V by 5 bases and J by 1 base, and 14 bases separated the two germline ends. DNA of the CDR3: TGTGCCAGCAGCGGCCGGGACACCCAGAACACTGAAGCTTTCTTT. Encoded protein: CASSGRDTQNTEAFF. The variable domain in full, with the rest retrieved from reference TRBV14 and TRBJ1-1, is EAGVTQFPSHSVIEKGQTVTLRCDPISGHDNLYWYRRVMGKEIKFLLHFVKESKQDESGMPNNRFLAERTGGTYSTLKVQPAELEDSGVYFCASSGRDTQNTEAFFGQGTRLTVV.